This T cell receptor (beta chain) was recovered during a study of cytomegalovirus exposure and HLA in healthy donors. General study findings and limits: One variant, a missense change in DCLRE1C, was linked in a later analysis to TCR beta V- and J-gene trimming. Later work associated fewer than 20,000 TCR beta sequences with HLA alleles at 0.05 false discovery rate.

The study ran its PCR with 60 Vbeta and 13 Jbeta primers. Data came from immunoSEQ multiplex PCR; TCRdb stores just in-frame clones and leaves some out. This sample contains approximately 30,000 clones. Looked up from germline, CDR1 is MNHEY and CDR2 is SMNVEV (reference sequence). V dropped 2 bases and J dropped 6 bases, with 11 bases sitting between them. The CDR3 length is 13 residues. As regards this clone: Its antigen remains unidentified.

The receptor comes from a middle-aged man in good health and CMV-seronegative. The specimen sequenced was PBMCs. The chain links TRBV27 to TRBJ2-7; TRBD2 is a possible D gene (5 bases). CDR3 nucleotides: TGTGCCAGCAGTTTAGAGCCAGGAGGCGAGCAGTACTTC. As protein: CASSLEPGGEQYF.